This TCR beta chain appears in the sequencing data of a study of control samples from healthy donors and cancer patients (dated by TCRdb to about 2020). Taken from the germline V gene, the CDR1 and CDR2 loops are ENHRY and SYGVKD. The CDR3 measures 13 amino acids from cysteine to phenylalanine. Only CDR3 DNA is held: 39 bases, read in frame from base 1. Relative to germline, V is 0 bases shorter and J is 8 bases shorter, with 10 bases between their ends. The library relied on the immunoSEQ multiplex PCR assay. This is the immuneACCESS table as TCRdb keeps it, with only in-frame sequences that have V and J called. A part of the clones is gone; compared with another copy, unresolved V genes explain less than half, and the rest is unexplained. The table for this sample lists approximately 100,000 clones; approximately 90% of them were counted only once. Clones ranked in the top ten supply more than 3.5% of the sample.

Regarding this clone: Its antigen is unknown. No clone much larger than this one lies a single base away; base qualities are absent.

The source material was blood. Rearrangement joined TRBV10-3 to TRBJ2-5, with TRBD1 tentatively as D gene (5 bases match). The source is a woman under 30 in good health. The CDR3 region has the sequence CAISESPQGTQYF. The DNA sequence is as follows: TGTGCCATCAGTGAGTCTCCGCAGGGAACCCAGTACTTC.